In its sample, the clone carrying this T cell receptor (beta chain) was seen a few times. Its cognate antigen is unknown. The data stem from a study of early T cells in non-severe SARS-CoV-2 infection. Overall study: Sequencing of unsorted whole blood was done on bulk RNA, leaving chains unpaired.

V trimming: 4 bases; J trimming: 9 bases; junction bases outside the gene matches: 1. CDR1 and CDR2 from the germline V gene are DFQATT and SNEGSKA (reference sequence). The CDR3 totals 10 residues. cDNA molecules, individually, were tagged with unique molecular identifiers. TCRdb re-called the 5' RACE reads through MiXCR, storing one row per CDR3 protein. The profile shows fewer than 55,000 distinct CDR3 sequences, about 11% of them singletons. The study, taken as a whole, reports: VDJdb matching, biased toward anti-spike CD8 responses, missed private and CD4 specificities.

Material: whole blood. The rearrangement links TRBV20-1 to TRBJ2-5, with 8 bases matching TRBD2. The TCR comes from an adult who was a healthcare worker with PCR-confirmed SARS-CoV-2 infection or an uninfected control (not recorded which). In DNA form, the CDR3 reads TGCAGTGCTAAACTAGCGGCCCAGTACTTC. This gives the protein CSAKLAAQYF.